Shown below are 21 T cell receptor beta chains from a single sample sequenced in a study of blood T cell repertoires in COVID-19. Only in-frame clones appear in the TCRdb table, and some are missing; sequencing was by immunoSEQ multiplex PCR. The table records about 99,000 clones, 84% of them present only once. Sequencing used peripheral blood. Receptors were obtained from a man between 60 and 75 years old with acute or convalescent COVID-19.

V and J are TRBV5-1 and TRBJ2-7; 8 bases match TRBD1. CDR3 length equals 15 residues. J gave up 7 bases and V 0 bases, and 9 bases lay outside the gene matches. Germline CDR1 SGHRS, CDR2 YFSETQ. CDR3 residues: CASSLGSSGGKEQYV. The DNA for the CDR3 is TGCGCCAGCAGCTTGGGGTCGTCAGGGGGCAAGGAGCAGTACGTC.

V is TRBV5-1 and J is TRBJ1-4; maybe TRBD1 (6 bases). CDR1 is SGHRS, CDR2 YFSETQ, per germline. Trimming removed 3 bases at V and 5 bases at J, with 11 bases between. This CDR3 has 14 amino acids. The CDR3 reads CASSYGQINEKLFF. CDR3 DNA sequence: TGCGCCAGCAGCTACGGACAGATAAATGAAAAACTGTTTTTT.

This sequence joins TRBV2 and TRBJ1-1; D perhaps matches TRBD1 (6 bases). This CDR3 contains 14 residues. V was shortened by 6 bases and J by 1 base, with 12 bases between the two germline ends. Per the germline V gene, CDR1 is SNHLY and CDR2 is FYNNEI. Written as DNA, the CDR3 is TGTGCCAGCAGGAGTTCGACAGGGAACACTGAAGCTTTCTTT. This sequence encodes CASRSSTGNTEAFF.

The CDR3 DNA reads TGTGCCAGCAGTTTACAACGGAAGAGTCGGCGGGGGACCTACGAGCAGTACGTC. Amino acids: CASSLQRKSRRGTYEQYV. The rearrangement uses TRBV27 and TRBJ2-7, with 7 bases matching TRBD2. The CDR3 has 18 residues. CDR1 is MNHEY and CDR2 is SMNVEV in the germline V gene (reference sequence). V was pared by 2 bases and J by 2 bases, with 15 bases of the junction left unmatched.

The sample holds one count of this clone. The V gene is TRBV6-4, the J gene TRBJ2-7; 10 positions match TRBD2. V gave up 2 bases and J gave up 1 base; unmatched junction bases: 14. The CDR3 runs 19 residues. Germline V gene data show CDR1 as MRHNA and CDR2 as SNTAGT. The CDR3 region has the DNA TGTGCCAGCAGTGACGGTGCTAGCGGGAGTCTTAGGGGGTCCTACGAGCAGTACGTC. It yields the protein CASSDGASGSLRGSYEQYV.

The chain recombines TRBV18 with TRBJ2-6; perhaps TRBD2 as D (5 bases). V lost 4 bases, J lost 1 base, and 20 bases lay in between. Germline V CDR1 and CDR2: KGHSH, LQKENI. The CDR3 is 19 amino acids. This CDR3 reads CASSQTARVGGSGANVLTF. CDR3 DNA: TGTGCCAGCTCACAAACCGCGCGGGTCGGCGGATCTGGGGCCAACGTCCTGACTTTC.

The chain has TRBV6-1 and TRBJ2-7, with 9 bases lining up with TRBD1. Germline lookup yields CDR1 MNHNS and CDR2 SASEGT. There are 14 residues in the CDR3. V dropped 3 bases and J dropped 3; count of bases not matched to a gene: 3. CDR3 nucleotide sequence: TGTGCCAGCAGTGAGGGACAGGGAATCTACGAGCAGTACGTC. Translating gives CASSEGQGIYEQYV.

This clone was counted once. The gene calls are TRBV29-1 and TRBJ2-2; 7 positions agree with TRBD1. Germline V gene sequence: CDR1 SQVTM, CDR2 ANQGSEA. CDR3 length equals 13 residues. The junction had 4 bases not matched to a gene; V was cut back by 7 bases and J by 2 bases. CDR3 bases: TGCAGCGCCCGGGACAGAAACACCGGGGAGCTGTTTTTT. As protein: CSARDRNTGELFF.

This sequence joins TRBV18 and TRBJ2-7; 9 nucleotides match TRBD1. The CDR3 is 14 amino acids. Trimming at V came to 2 bases and at J to 7 bases, leaving 6 bases not matched to a gene. Germline CDR1 and CDR2: KGHSH and LQKENI. DNA for the CDR3: TGTGCCAGCTCACCAAGGACAGGGGCGGAGGAGCAGTACTTC. As protein: CASSPRTGAEEQYF.

The chain uses TRBV10-1 and TRBJ2-4, with D hard to call. The CDR3 consists of 13 residues. Per the germline V gene, CDR1 is WNHNN and CDR2 is SYGVQD (reference sequence). V lost 4 bases and J 5 bases, leaving 9 bases between the germline ends. CDR3 amino acids: CASSASRENIQYF. The CDR3 DNA reads as TGCGCCAGCAGTGCTTCGCGAGAAAACATTCAGTACTTC.

This chain connects TRBV18 to TRBJ1-1; D gene ambiguous. The V gene lost 3 bases and the J gene lost 1 base, with 6 bases spanning the gap. The CDR3 covers 13 residues. Germline CDR1 and CDR2: KGHSH and LQKENI. The chain's CDR3 is CASSPSENTEAFF. CDR3 coding DNA: TGTGCCAGCTCACCCAGTGAGAACACTGAAGCTTTCTTT.

The J gene is TRBJ2-1, the V gene TRBV4-3; TRBD2 aligns across 7 bases. The CDR3 length is 14 residues. Germline CDR1 and CDR2: LGHNA and YSLEER. Trimming cost V 1 base and J 6 bases; bases outside gene matches: 3. Written as DNA, the CDR3 is TGCGCCAGCAGCCAAGGTCGGACTAGCAATGAGCAGTTCTTC. This codes for CASSQGRTSNEQFF.

The V and J genes are TRBV11-3 and TRBJ2-3, with 9 positions matching TRBD2. The CDR3 is made up of 16 amino acids. V trimming: 5 bases; J trimming: 4 bases; junction bases outside the gene matches: 10. Germline V gene data show CDR1 as SGHNT and CDR2 as YENEEA. The CDR3 spells CASSRGGGRAPDTQYF. CDR3 in DNA: TGTGCCAGCAGCCGGGGCGGCGGGAGGGCCCCAGATACGCAGTATTTT.

J is TRBJ1-1 and V is TRBV7-8; D remains ambiguous. This CDR3 has 13 residues. V lost 0 bases to trimming and J lost 3 bases, with 5 bases between them. The germline V gene encodes CDR1 SGHVS and CDR2 FQNEAQ. As DNA, the CDR3 is TGTGCCAGCAGCTTAGCGTTAGACACTGAAGCTTTCTTT. Translating gives CASSLALDTEAFF.

This chain uses TRBV2 with TRBJ2-2; 10 positions match TRBD1. Germline values: CDR1 SNHLY, CDR2 FYNNEI. The CDR3 is made up of 15 amino acids. V lost 6 bases and J lost 6; bases outside the gene matches: 7. Here the CDR3 reads CASRSGTGVSGELFF. In DNA, the CDR3 is TGTGCCAGCAGATCCGGGACAGGGGTCTCCGGGGAGCTGTTTTTT.

The chain has TRBV10-2 and TRBJ2-3; D not certain. Germline V gene data show CDR1 as WSHSY and CDR2 as SAAADI. The CDR3 runs 12 residues. Trimming removed 8 bases from V and 1 base from J, with 7 bases in between. CDR3 loop: CASAKRTDTQYF. The CDR3 coding sequence is TGCGCCAGCGCGAAACGCACAGATACGCAGTATTTT.

The chain couples TRBV2 to TRBJ2-7; 9 bases match TRBD2. The CDR3 has 13 residues. The V and J ends lost 7 bases and 4 bases, in that order; junction bases with no gene match: 5. Germline assignment: CDR1 SNHLY and CDR2 FYNNEI. CDR3 sequence (DNA): TGTGCCAGCAAGGGACTAGCAGGATACGAGCAGTACTTC. It translates to CASKGLAGYEQYF.

This chain connects TRBV5-1 to TRBJ1-1; D is perhaps TRBD1 (6 bases). CDR1 is SGHRS and CDR2 is YFSETQ in the germline V gene. V lost 4 bases, J lost 5 bases, and 15 bases lay in between. The CDR3 sequence is 14 residues long. The CDR3 is CASSITSGATEAFF. CDR3 DNA sequence: TGCGCCAGCAGCATTACCTCAGGGGCGACTGAAGCTTTCTTT.

The chain employs TRBV28 and TRBJ2-5; possible D gene TRBD2, 5 bases. The germline V gene has CDR1 MDHEN and CDR2 SYDVKM. There are 12 residues in the CDR3. The V end lost 5 bases, the J end lost 3 bases, and 7 bases lay between the germline ends. CDR3 in amino acids: CASSAGEETQYF. CDR3 nucleotide sequence: TGTGCCAGCAGTGCCGGGGAAGAGACCCAGTACTTC.

This clone turned up a few times. The chain combines TRBV12-3 or TRBV12-4 with TRBJ1-5, with TRBD1 identical over 8 bases. The V segment lost 11 bases and the J segment 6 bases; nucleotides outside the gene matches: 9. The CDR3 covers 13 residues. The chain's CDR3 is CACNQGAGQPQHF. CDR3 DNA: TGTGCCTGTAACCAGGGGGCAGGTCAGCCCCAGCATTTT.

This clone occurred many times. The rearrangement joins TRBV6-5 to TRBJ2-3, with 8 bases aligning to TRBD2. The CDR3 consists of 14 residues. CDR1 MNHEY and CDR2 SVGAGI come from the germline V gene. V trimming: 8 bases; J trimming: 1 base; junction bases outside the gene matches: 5. CDR3 in DNA: TGTGCCAGCCGCCTAGCGGGCGGCACAGATACGCAGTATTTT. Encoded protein: CASRLAGGTDTQYF.